This TCR beta chain was retrieved from a study of neoadjuvant nivolumab and ipilimumab in lung cancer. General observations from the study: From pretherapy to surgery, tumor richness and clonality rose with dual therapy.

The germline gives CDR1 SGHRS, CDR2 YFSETQ. The CDR3 runs to 15 residues. Trimming pared 2 bases from V and 1 base from J, leaving 11 bases between. Assay: immunoSEQ multiplex PCR; the TCRdb copy retains only in-frame clones and omits some. This sample has approximately 40,000 clones; roughly 89% occur once, and the top ten carry 3% to 4%. With regard to this clone: The antigen remains unidentified.

The sample was peripheral blood, taken before neoadjuvant nivolumab, alone or with ipilimumab. This clonotype was obtained from an adult with non-small cell lung cancer. This sequence joins TRBV5-1 and TRBJ2-3; D is unresolved. CDR3 in DNA: TGCGCCAGCAGCTTAGGGCCCCCTGGCACAGATACGCAGTATTTT. As protein: CASSLGPPGTDTQYF.